This TCR beta chain emerged from a study of OX40 agonist ivuxolimab in advanced cancers. About the research overall: The mean age was roughly 60 years, ranging from about 20 to 90, with around four fifths of participants male. Whole-study results and caveats: Certain nonresponders likewise exhibited a low normalized T-cell clonal expansion. Circulating CD4+ and CD8+ T cells showed clonal expansion by week 6 at 0.1 to 3.0 mg/kg.

The table lists this clone with a few counts. Its antigen is still unknown. Exclusion of a patient followed from autoimmune disease history or systemic immunosuppression. The data were produced by immunoSEQ multiplex PCR, yet TCRdb's version contains in-frame clones alone and is incomplete. The data hold tens of thousands of clones, with about 88% observed a single time. The CDR3 covers 18 residues. Per germline, CDR1 ENHRY and CDR2 SYGVKD. V was pared by 5 bases and J by 5 bases, with 18 bases of the junction left unmatched. The sample was CD4+ or CD8+ T cells sorted from blood, taken in a trial of the OX40 agonist ivuxolimab. The gene calls are TRBV10-3 and TRBJ2-7, with 10 nucleotides matching TRBD1. This receptor was taken from an adult with an advanced solid tumor such as melanoma, head and neck, liver or kidney cancer. Here the CDR3 DNA reads TGTGCCATCAGTACCCAAAGCCGGGACAGGGGTGTGTTGGACGAGCAGTACTTC. As protein: CAISTQSRDRGVLDEQYF.